Sequencing of this TCR beta chain was carried out in a study of T cell responses to AZD1222 COVID-19 vaccine. Germline CDR1 reads SGDLS; CDR2 reads YYNGEE. Between the trimmed V and J ends, which lost 3 bases and 7 bases, there was a span of 17 bases. CDR3 length: 15 residues. TCRdb's copy holds only in-frame clones and misses some; the assay was immunoSEQ multiplex PCR. The sample lists tens of thousands of clones, over 75% occurring once. Regarding this clone: What it binds is unknown.

Findings and limits, study-wide: Spike-specific TCR breadth and depth both grew after two AZD1222 doses. White British ancestry dominated among donors, who included more females, and clonal diversity was possibly underestimated. In all cases, repertoires were sampled only after the peak T cell response. Unmutated regions of variants are reportedly targeted by nearly half of spike-specific TCRs.

This receptor was taken from an adult in good health. This chain uses TRBV9 with TRBJ2-4; possible D gene TRBD2, 7 bases. The starting material was peripheral blood, obtained on day 0 of AZD1222 vaccination. As DNA, the CDR3 is TGTGCCAGCAGCGCCGGGGGGCCCCTTAGGAACATTCAGTACTTC. The encoded protein is CASSAGGPLRNIQYF.